This T cell receptor (beta chain) was sequenced in a study of breast tumors, draining lymph nodes, adjacent tissues. Whole-study findings and limits: Data fit most tumor T cells coming from lymph node, expanding in tumor. Tumors had less TCR diversity than lymph nodes, more than nontumor tissue. Compared with basal-like, luminal-like tumors shared significantly more repertoire with nontumor tissue. Tumor T cell lymph node origin was a supported hypothesis, not proven.

Trimming stripped 3 bases from V and 3 bases from J, with 8 bases between. In germline, CDR1 is SNHLY, CDR2 FYNNEI. The CDR3 totals 13 residues. TCRdb used MiXCR to reprocess the multiplex PCR reads, holding one entry per CDR3 protein. Here the sample spans about 230,000 distinct CDR3 sequences, 32% being singletons. This clonotype has just a few counts. What it binds is unknown. The lymph nodes were axillary draining lymph nodes from breast cancer patients. The receptor was derived from a female donor with breast cancer. Some clones in this sample may be carry-over from other donors' samples. The sequenced material came from axillary lymph node tissue. The rearrangement links TRBV2 to TRBJ1-1; D call uncertain. CDR3 residues: CASSDGGYTEAFF. CDR3 sequence (DNA): TGTGCCAGCAGTGATGGAGGGTACACTGAAGCTTTCTTT.